One and the same sample provided the 23 T cell receptor beta chains below, sequenced in a study of T cell responses to AZD1222 COVID-19 vaccine. Clones were read by immunoSEQ multiplex PCR, and TCRdb kept only the in-frame ones, dropping some. The sample has 100,000 to 150,000 clones; 88% are singletons. The starting material was peripheral blood, obtained 28 days after the second AZD1222 dose. These receptors were collected from an adult who received the AZD1222 COVID-19 vaccine.

This clone came up a few times. This rearrangement joins TRBV6-5 to TRBJ2-3; no reliable D call. The CDR3 covers 14 residues. The germline V gene has CDR1 MNHEY and CDR2 SVGAGI. V lost 6 bases and J 2 bases, leaving 12 bases between the germline ends. The CDR3 DNA follows: TGTGCCAGCAGCAAGATGGCCGACACAGATACGCAGTATTTT. This translates into CASSKMADTDTQYF.

The chain recombines TRBV11-3 with TRBJ1-1, with a tentative D call TRBD1 (5 bases). CDR3 length: 15 amino acids. V was clipped by 5 bases and J by 4 bases, with 17 bases between them. The germline V gene has CDR1 SGHNT and CDR2 YENEEA. DNA for the CDR3: TGTGCCAGCAGCCGATCCCCAGGGCCCAGCACTGAAGCTTTCTTT. It translates to CASSRSPGPSTEAFF.

This clone came up once. The chain joins TRBV30 to TRBJ1-2, with 11 bases that match TRBD1. The CDR3 has 15 residues. Germline trimming cut 4 bases from V and 8 bases from J; bases unmatched to any gene: 12. Germline assignment: CDR1 GTSNPN and CDR2 SVGIG (reference sequence). CDR3 nucleotide sequence: TGTGCCTGGACCGGGACAGGGGGATTATCGAGGGGCTACACCTTC. Residues: CAWTGTGGLSRGYTF.

This clone appeared a single time. CDR3: CASSEWNRVGNTIYF. In nucleotides, the CDR3 is TGTGCCAGCAGTGAATGGAACAGGGTCGGAAACACCATATATTTT. The V gene is TRBV25-1, the J gene TRBJ1-3, with D possibly matching TRBD1 (6 bases). Germline V gene data show CDR1 as MGHDK and CDR2 as SYGVNS. The CDR3 is 15 residues long. Trimming stripped 1 base from V and 4 bases from J, with 11 bases between.

The chain uses TRBV7-9 and TRBJ2-3; 7 nucleotides line up with TRBD2. This CDR3 contains 16 residues. CDR1 is SEHNR and CDR2 is FQNEAQ in the germline V gene (reference sequence). V shed 8 bases and J 1 base; nucleotides not matched to a gene: 12. The chain's CDR3 is CASSRRGGLGTDTQYF. In nucleotides, the CDR3 is TGTGCCAGCTCCAGAAGGGGAGGGTTAGGCACAGATACGCAGTATTTT.

V is TRBV10-2 and J is TRBJ2-5; weak D call: TRBD1 (6 bases). V lost 0 bases and J 5 bases, leaving 16 bases between the germline ends. The CDR3 is 16 residues long. CDR1 is WSHSY, CDR2 SAAADI, per germline. The CDR3 bases are TGCGCCAGCAGTGAGTCGCCGGGGACACCTAGGGAGACCCAGTACTTC. Translated, it gives CASSESPGTPRETQYF.

This chain uses TRBV15 with TRBJ1-3, with a weak D call TRBD1 (5 bases). Germline lookup yields CDR1 LNHNV and CDR2 YYDKDF (reference sequence). Trimming left V 0 bases short and J 4 bases short, with 13 bases between. The CDR3 runs to 16 residues. As DNA, the CDR3 is TGTGCCACCAGCAGAGACCCGGGACGGACAGGAAACACCATATATTTT. Amino acid sequence: CATSRDPGRTGNTIYF.

V and J are TRBV6-2 or TRBV6-3 and TRBJ1-2; tentatively, D is TRBD1 (5 bases). This CDR3 contains 19 residues. Trimming cost V 0 bases and J 6 bases, with 26 bases left between them. Germline V gene sequence: CDR1 MNHEY, CDR2 SVGEGT. The DNA of the CDR3 is TGTGCCAGCAGTTACTCTAACCGGAAGGACGGGGCATTCCCTAATGGCTACACCTTC. Protein: CASSYSNRKDGAFPNGYTF.

The chain carries TRBV29-1 and TRBJ1-1, with TRBD1 matching 10 bases. The germline V gene has CDR1 SQVTM and CDR2 ANQGSEA. CDR3 length: 17 amino acids. V lost 4 bases to trimming and J lost 1 base; unmatched junction nucleotides: 12. CDR3 DNA sequence: TGCAGCGTTGGGACGCCGGGACAGGGGTCTCCGAACACTGAAGCTTTCTTT. Its translation is CSVGTPGQGSPNTEAFF.

This chain uses TRBV6-5 with TRBJ2-7, with a tentative D call TRBD1 (6 bases). CDR3 length equals 15 residues. V lost 6 bases to trimming and J lost 3 bases, with 18 bases between them. CDR1 and CDR2 (germline): MNHEY, SVGAGI. The CDR3 DNA reads TGTGCCAGCAGCCACGAGGGGGATCGTCGCTACGAGCAGTACTTC. This codes for CASSHEGDRRYEQYF.

This CDR3 is CSASRGAGTLGEQYF. DNA for the CDR3: TGCAGTGCTAGTCGGGGGGCGGGTACCCTGGGAGAGCAGTACTTC. This sequence joins TRBV20-1 and TRBJ2-7; TRBD2 is a possible D gene (7 bases). Germline V gene data show CDR1 as DFQATT and CDR2 as SNEGSKA (reference sequence). This CDR3 is 15 amino acids long. V was cut by 3 bases and J by 7 bases, with 22 bases left in between.

The chain's CDR3 is CASSQEGGYTF. The CDR3 coding sequence is TGTGCCAGCAGCCAAGAGGGTGGCTACACCTTC. The V and J genes are TRBV3-1 (or the pseudogene TRBV3-2) and TRBJ1-2; D gene ambiguous. The CDR3 covers 11 residues. V was clipped by 0 bases and J by 7 bases, with 3 bases between them. In germline, CDR1 is LGHDT, CDR2 YNNKEL (reference sequence).

A single count supports this clone. J is TRBJ2-3 and V is TRBV30; 7 positions match TRBD1. The CDR3 length is 16 residues. Germline V gives CDR1 GTSNPN, CDR2 SVGIG (reference sequence). The V and J ends lost 4 bases and 0 bases, in that order; junction bases with no gene match: 10. Here the CDR3 DNA reads TGTGCCTGGACCCCCGGGACAGTAGCTAGCACAGATACGCAGTATTTT. Protein: CAWTPGTVASTDTQYF.

A single count supports this clone. The chain uses TRBV7-2 and TRBJ1-2, with TRBD1 matching over 8 bases. The ends lost 0 bases at V and 7 bases at J; junction bases unmatched: 10. The CDR3 is 16 amino acids. From germline, CDR1 is SGHTA and CDR2 FQGNSA. The CDR3 loop reads CASSLADRQGAGGYTF. CDR3 bases: TGTGCCAGCAGCTTAGCAGATCGGCAGGGGGCGGGTGGCTACACCTTC.

This chain uses TRBV27 with TRBJ2-1, with 7 bases aligning to TRBD1. The trim removed 5 bases at V and 9 bases at J, leaving 7 bases unmatched. CDR1 and CDR2 (germline): MNHEY, SMNVEV (reference sequence). This CDR3 region has 13 residues. The CDR3 coding sequence is TGTGCCAGCAGTCCGGCCCAGGGGGTTGAGCAGTTCTTC. Translating gives CASSPAQGVEQFF.

This chain connects TRBV7-9 to TRBJ1-1, with D perhaps TRBD1 (6 bases). Germline CDR1 and CDR2: SEHNR and FQNEAQ (reference sequence). The length of the CDR3 is 15 residues. V lost 0 bases to trimming and J lost 2 bases, with 10 bases between them. For the CDR3, the DNA is TGTGCCAGCAGCTTAGCGGACAGATCCAACACTGAAGCTTTCTTT. As protein: CASSLADRSNTEAFF.

This sequence joins TRBV6-1 and TRBJ1-3; D not certain. The germline V gene encodes CDR1 MNHNS and CDR2 SASEGT. With 0 bases removed from V and 0 bases from J, the gap between germline ends came to 6 bases. The CDR3 length is 15 residues. The CDR3 DNA reads as TGTGCCAGCAGTGAAGCGTGGAGCTCTGGAAACACCATATATTTT. Residues: CASSEAWSSGNTIYF.

This chain links TRBV7-3 with TRBJ2-1; 8 bases agree with TRBD1. The CDR3 is made up of 15 amino acids. J gave up 10 bases and V 2 bases, and 10 bases lay outside the gene matches. Germline V CDR1 and CDR2: SGHTA, FQGTGA. CDR3 sequence (DNA): TGTGCCAGCAGCTTAGGGGGACAGGTTTTTCAAGAGCAGTTCTTC. This sequence encodes CASSLGGQVFQEQFF.

The chain is built from TRBV12-3 or TRBV12-4 and TRBJ2-7; D is undetermined. The CDR3 length is 13 residues. V gave up 4 bases and J gave up 0 bases, with 7 bases separating them. The CDR3 here is CASSSTVSYEQYF. The CDR3 DNA is TGTGCCAGCAGTTCCACAGTCTCCTACGAGCAGTACTTC.

The CDR3: CASSLEWASQETQYF. In DNA, the CDR3 is TGTGCCAGCAGCTTAGAGTGGGCTTCCCAAGAGACCCAGTACTTC. This chain links TRBV11-2 with TRBJ2-5; no clear D gene. The V gene lost 0 bases and the J gene lost 1 base, with 9 bases spanning the gap. The germline gives CDR1 SGHAT, CDR2 FQNNGV. The CDR3 spans 15 residues.

CDR3 nucleotides: TGTGCCAGCAGCTTATCAGTCGGCCCACAGTCGGCCCTCCACTTT. Translation: CASSLSVGPQSALHF. The chain joins TRBV7-8 to TRBJ1-6; D is uncertain. This CDR3 is built from 15 residues. Trimming removed 2 bases at V and 14 bases at J, with 19 bases between. CDR1 SGHVS and CDR2 FQNEAQ come from the germline V gene.

This chain joins TRBV5-4 and TRBJ2-1; D gene ambiguous. Per germline, CDR1 SGHNT and CDR2 YYREEE (reference sequence). CDR3 length: 13 residues. Trimming removed 4 bases from V and 2 bases from J, with 7 bases in between. The CDR3 loop is CASSPPTYNEQFF. The CDR3 DNA sequence: TGTGCCAGCAGCCCCCCAACCTACAATGAGCAGTTCTTC.

This CDR3 is CASSTGETQYF. DNA of the CDR3: TGTGCCAGCAGCACCGGAGAGACCCAGTACTTC. J is TRBJ2-5 and V is TRBV21-1; the table gives TRBD2 as D, unverified against the DNA. TRBV21-1 constitutes a pseudogene. CDR3 length equals 11 residues.